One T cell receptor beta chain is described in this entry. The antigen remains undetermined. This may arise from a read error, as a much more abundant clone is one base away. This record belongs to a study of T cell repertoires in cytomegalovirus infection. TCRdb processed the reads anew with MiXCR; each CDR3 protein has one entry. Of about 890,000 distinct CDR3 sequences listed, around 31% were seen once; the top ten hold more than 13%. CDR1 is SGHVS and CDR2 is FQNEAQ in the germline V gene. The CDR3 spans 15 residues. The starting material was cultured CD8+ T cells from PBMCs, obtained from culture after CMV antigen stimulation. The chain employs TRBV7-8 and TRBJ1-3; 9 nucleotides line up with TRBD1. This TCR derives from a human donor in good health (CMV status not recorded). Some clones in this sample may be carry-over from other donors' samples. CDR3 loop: CVSSLGTGRGNTIYF. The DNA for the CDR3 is TGTGTCAGCAGCTTAGGGACAGGGAGGGGAAACACCATATATTTT.